This TCR beta chain derives from a study of shared clonotypes between healthy human individuals. The wider study: Plates per donor: three CD4 naive, three CD4 memory, two CD8 naive, one CD8 memory.

This clone was seen just once. For each subset, genomic DNA was distributed in equal portions over several immunoSEQ plates. Produced via immunoSEQ multiplex PCR; TCRdb's table is partial and in-frame only. The sample shows about 2,200,000 clones, under 95% of them seen only once. As defined, naive CD8 cells were CD45RO-negative and positively selected for CCR7, with terminally differentiated effector memory CD45RA+ cells excluded. CDR1 and CDR2 from the germline V gene are SGHRS and YFSETQ. CDR3 length: 16 residues. V was trimmed by 0 bases and J by 3 bases, leaving 15 bases between them. What was sequenced was naive CD8+ T cells from PBMCs. The chain combines TRBV5-1 with TRBJ1-2; a possible D gene is TRBD1 (5 bases). The origin of this receptor is a man younger than 30 in good health. Some clones in this sample may be carry-over from other donors' samples. In DNA, the CDR3 is TGCGCCAGCAGCTTGGGAGGGCAGGGCGCGTACTATGGCTACACCTTC. This codes for CASSLGGQGAYYGYTF.